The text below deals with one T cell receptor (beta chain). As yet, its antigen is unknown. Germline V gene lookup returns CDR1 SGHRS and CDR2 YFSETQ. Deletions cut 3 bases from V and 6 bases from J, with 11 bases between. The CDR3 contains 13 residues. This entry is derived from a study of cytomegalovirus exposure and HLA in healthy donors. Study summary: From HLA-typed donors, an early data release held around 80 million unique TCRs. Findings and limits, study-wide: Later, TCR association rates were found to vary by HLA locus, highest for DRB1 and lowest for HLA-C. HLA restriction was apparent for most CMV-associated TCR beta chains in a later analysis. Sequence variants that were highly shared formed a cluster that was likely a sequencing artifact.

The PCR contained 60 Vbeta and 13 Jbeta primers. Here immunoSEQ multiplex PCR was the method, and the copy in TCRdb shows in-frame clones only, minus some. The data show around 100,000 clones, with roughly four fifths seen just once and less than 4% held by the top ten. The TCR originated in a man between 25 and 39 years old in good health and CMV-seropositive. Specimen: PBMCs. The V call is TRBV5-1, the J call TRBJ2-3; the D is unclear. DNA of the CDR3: TGCGCCAGCAGCTCAACGAACAGCGATACGCAGTATTTT. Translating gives CASSSTNSDTQYF.